Detailed here is one T cell receptor beta chain. The source of the sample is a study of T cell repertoires in cytomegalovirus infection. About the study: Indications of both CMV infection and matching HLA type were provided by public TCR beta signatures.

TCRdb redid the calling of the reads with MiXCR, one entry per CDR3 protein. The sample records 600,000 to 800,000 distinct CDR3 sequences, about 24% being singletons. The receptor was derived from a human donor in good health (CMV status not recorded). Some clones in this sample may be carry-over from other donors' samples. Source material: CD8+ T cells from PBMCs.

This chain's CDR3 is CASSYPRRDSGANVLTF. The CDR3 DNA reads TGTGCCAGCAGTTATCCCCGGAGGGACTCTGGGGCCAACGTCCTGACTTTC. The chain links TRBV6-5 to TRBJ2-6, with a possible D match to TRBD2 (6 bases). Deletions cut 3 bases from V and 0 bases from J, with 12 bases between. The CDR3 sequence is 17 residues long. CDR1 is MNHEY, CDR2 SVGAGI, per germline.